The next 23 T cell receptor beta chains were all read from a single sample in a study of T cell repertoires in cytomegalovirus infection. Each CDR3 protein is one row after TCRdb ran MiXCR on the reads. In the table there are about 360,000 distinct CDR3 sequences, approximately 18% of which are singletons. The sample taken for sequencing was PBMCs. These receptors came from a human donor in good health (CMV status not recorded). Some clones in this sample may be carry-over from other donors' samples.

The chain links TRBV20-1 to TRBJ2-5; 13 positions match TRBD2. Unmatched junction bases numbered 3, after V lost 4 bases and J lost 1 base. Germline CDR1 reads DFQATT; CDR2 reads SNEGSKA (reference sequence). The CDR3 is made up of 15 amino acids. The CDR3 region has the DNA TGCAGTGCTAAAGGGACTAGCGGGGCCCAAGAGACCCAGTACTTC. Protein product: CSAKGTSGAQETQYF.

This clonotype was detected a few times. The rearrangement uses TRBV9 and TRBJ1-6; D unresolved. The germline CDR1 and CDR2 sequences are SGDLS and YYNGEE. Between the trimmed V and J ends, which lost 0 bases and 5 bases, there was a span of 6 bases. This CDR3 is built from 14 residues. The CDR3 DNA reads TGTGCCAGCAGCGTAGGACGCGATAATTCACCCCTCCACTTT. Its translation is CASSVGRDNSPLHF.

The V and J genes are TRBV12-3 or TRBV12-4 and TRBJ2-1; D is uncertain. Trimming removed 8 bases from V and 0 bases from J, with 11 bases in between. The CDR3 is 14 amino acids. The chain's CDR3 is CASDFSGSYNEQFF. The CDR3, as DNA: TGTGCCAGCGATTTCTCAGGCTCCTACAATGAGCAGTTCTTC.

This clonotype has more than one count but fewer than ten. This chain links TRBV19 with TRBJ1-2, with a weak D call TRBD1 (6 bases). This CDR3 has 16 residues. Germline CDR1 reads LNHDA; CDR2 reads SQIVND (reference sequence). The germline V and J ends were trimmed by 8 bases and 3 bases, with 22 bases remaining between them. In DNA form, the CDR3 reads TGTGCCAGTGTCCCCGACCCACAGGGAATTGACTATGGCTACACCTTC. This gives the protein CASVPDPQGIDYGYTF.

The sample holds a few counts of this clonotype. The gene calls are TRBV10-3 and TRBJ2-5; the match to TRBD2 covers 8 bases. V was pared by 6 bases and J by 2 bases, with 5 bases of the junction left unmatched. Germline V gene lookup returns CDR1 ENHRY and CDR2 SYGVKD. CDR3 length equals 14 residues. The CDR3 region has the DNA TGTGCCATCAGAGCGGGAGTGGAACAAGAGACCCAGTACTTC. This translates into CAIRAGVEQETQYF.

This clonotype was detected a few times. This chain uses TRBV19 with TRBJ1-5; no reliable D call. CDR3 length: 14 amino acids. The germline gives CDR1 LNHDA, CDR2 SQIVND (reference sequence). V dropped 6 bases and J dropped 0 bases, with 9 bases sitting between them. The CDR3 spells CASRDVGSNQPQHF. The CDR3 DNA follows: TGTGCCAGTAGAGATGTCGGTAGCAATCAGCCCCAGCATTTT. Drawing the rest from reference TRBV19 and TRBJ1-5, the complete variable domain is DGGITQSPKYLFRKEGQNVTLSCEQNLNHDAMYWYRQDPGQGLRLIYYSQIVNDFQKGDIAEGYSVSREKKESFPLTVTSAQKNPTAFYLCASRDVGSNQPQHFGDGTRLSIL.

V usage is TRBV5-1 and J usage is TRBJ1-6, with 7 bases fitting TRBD1. This CDR3 region has 17 residues. J was trimmed by 7 bases and V by 4 bases; bases with no gene match: 14. Germline V CDR1 and CDR2: SGHRS, YFSETQ. CDR3 amino acids: CASSRIRGTASNSPLHF. CDR3 sequence (DNA): TGCGCCAGCAGCCGAATAAGAGGGACAGCCTCCAATTCACCCCTCCACTTT. The variable domain in full, with the rest retrieved from reference TRBV5-1 and TRBJ1-6, is KAGVTQTPRYLIKTRGQQVTLSCSPISGHRSVSWYQQTPGQGLQFLFEYFSETQRNKGNFPGRFSGRQFSNSRSEMNVSTLELGDSALYLCASSRIRGTASNSPLHFGNGTRLTVT.

The chain carries TRBV10-3 and TRBJ2-5; 10 bases fit TRBD1. From germline, CDR1 is ENHRY and CDR2 SYGVKD. After removal of 2 bases from V and 4 bases from J, the junction contained 1 base not matched to a gene. The CDR3 is 14 amino acids. The CDR3 DNA sequence: TGTGCCATCAGTGAGGGACAGGGGGTAGAGACCCAGTACTTC. This codes for CAISEGQGVETQYF.

This clonotype has ten or more counts. The V gene is TRBV7-8, the J gene TRBJ2-1; D uncertain. The CDR3 runs 14 residues. The germline gives CDR1 SGHVS, CDR2 FQNEAQ. V lost 2 bases and J lost 5, with 10 bases in between. The CDR3 here is CASSLRLTDNEQFF. The CDR3 region has the DNA TGTGCCAGCAGCTTACGATTGACCGACAATGAGCAGTTCTTC.

This clonotype came up a few times. The chain uses TRBV5-5 and TRBJ1-2; 8 nucleotides agree with TRBD1. Germline V gene data show CDR1 as SGHKS and CDR2 as YYEKEE (reference sequence). The V segment lost 4 bases and the J segment 4 bases; nucleotides outside the gene matches: 6. The CDR3 runs to 14 residues. CDR3 sequence (DNA): TGTGCCAGCAGCGCAGGACAGGGTTCCTATGGCTACACCTTC. Translated: CASSAGQGSYGYTF.

The sample holds many counts of this clonotype. The chain employs TRBV7-2 and TRBJ2-3; 9 bases map to TRBD2. The CDR3 extends over 14 amino acids. Germline V CDR1 and CDR2: SGHTA, FQGNSA. The trim removed 2 bases at V and 6 bases at J, leaving 3 bases unmatched. The CDR3 nucleotides read TGTGCCAGCAGCTTATCTAGCGGGACCGATACGCAGTATTTT. Residues: CASSLSSGTDTQYF. Based on the CDR3 plus reference TRBV7-2 and TRBJ2-3, the full variable domain is GAGVSQSPSNKVTEKGKDVELRCDPISGHTALYWYRQSLGQGLEFLIYFQGNSAPDKSGLPSDRFSAERTGGSVSTLTIQRTQQEDSAVYLCASSLSSGTDTQYFGPGTRLTVL.

This clonotype was seen at least ten times. This sequence joins TRBV7-2 and TRBJ1-2; D remains ambiguous. V gave up 2 bases and J gave up 6 bases, with 10 bases separating them. CDR1 and CDR2 (germline): SGHTA, FQGNSA. This CDR3 is built from 13 residues. The CDR3 sequence is CASSLSSVDGYTF. Here the CDR3 DNA reads TGTGCCAGCAGCTTATCGAGTGTGGATGGCTACACCTTC.

The V call is TRBV6-2 or TRBV6-3, the J call TRBJ2-1; D perhaps matches TRBD2 (5 bases). CDR1 and CDR2 from the germline V gene are MNHEY and SVGEGT. V shed 3 bases and J shed 7 bases, with 19 bases lying between them. This CDR3 has 16 residues. CDR3 sequence: CASSYPFGVARNEQFF. In DNA, the CDR3 is TGTGCCAGCAGTTATCCGTTCGGGGTAGCTCGGAATGAGCAGTTCTTC.

This clonotype was detected only a few times. The rearrangement links TRBV6-1 to TRBJ2-3; 7 bases fit TRBD1. Trimming cost V 7 bases and J 5 bases; bases outside gene matches: 9. Germline CDR1 reads MNHNS; CDR2 reads SASEGT. The CDR3 loop spans 14 amino acids. CDR3 amino acids: CASKRSRGRDTQYF. The CDR3 DNA follows: TGTGCCAGCAAAAGAAGTAGGGGGCGAGATACGCAGTATTTT.

This clonotype was detected ten times or more. J is TRBJ1-4 and V is TRBV4-1; no reliable D call. Germline V CDR1 and CDR2: MGHRA, YSYEKL. This CDR3 region has 15 residues. Trimming left V 1 base short and J 10 bases short, with 16 bases between. In DNA form, the CDR3 reads TGCGCCAGCAGCCAAGCCGTGTTTGTCCGGGGAAAACTGTTTTTT. This codes for CASSQAVFVRGKLFF.

This clonotype was found a few times. The chain carries TRBV7-8 and TRBJ2-7; 7 nucleotides line up with TRBD1. The CDR3 covers 16 residues. Trimming cost V 0 bases and J 4 bases; bases outside gene matches: 9. The germline CDR1 and CDR2 sequences are SGHVS and FQNEAQ. CDR3 sequence reads: CASSLAIRTGEYEQYF. CDR3 sequence (DNA): TGTGCCAGCAGCTTAGCAATCCGAACAGGGGAGTACGAGCAGTACTTC.

In DNA form, the CDR3 reads TGTGCCAGCAGCCCGACAGGGGTGAACTATGGCTACACCTTC. Protein sequence: CASSPTGVNYGYTF. The rearrangement uses TRBV7-3 and TRBJ1-2, with TRBD1 matching over 8 bases. There are 14 residues in the CDR3. Germline lookup yields CDR1 SGHTA and CDR2 FQGTGA. Trimming at V came to 5 bases and at J to 2 bases, leaving 4 bases not matched to a gene. The variable domain in full, completed from reference TRBV7-3 and TRBJ1-2, reads GAGVSQTPSNKVTEKGKYVELRCDPISGHTALYWYRQSLGQGPEFLIYFQGTGAADDSGLPNDRFFAVRPEGSVSTLKIQRTERGDSAVYLCASSPTGVNYGYTFGSGTRLTVV.

The V gene is TRBV7-2, the J gene TRBJ1-5; D perhaps matches TRBD1 (5 bases). The CDR3 is made up of 14 amino acids. Trimming took 3 bases from V and 4 from J, leaving 10 bases between them. CDR1 and CDR2 (germline): SGHTA, FQGNSA. CDR3 nucleotide sequence: TGTGCCAGCAGCTTTAGGCAGGGAAATCAGCCCCAGCATTTT. Protein product: CASSFRQGNQPQHF.

The chain couples TRBV7-2 to TRBJ1-2; tentatively, D is TRBD1 (6 bases). V lost 7 bases and J lost 4, with 16 bases in between. This CDR3 has 14 amino acids. Germline V lookup: CDR1 SGHTA, CDR2 FQGNSA. The CDR3 DNA sequence: TGTGCCAGCACCGGGCCCCAGGGGTTCTATGGCTACACCTTC. It translates to CASTGPQGFYGYTF. The full variable domain, in which reference TRBV7-2 and TRBJ1-2 provide the parts outside the CDR3, is GAGVSQSPSNKVTEKGKDVELRCDPISGHTALYWYRQSLGQGLEFLIYFQGNSAPDKSGLPSDRFSAERTGGSVSTLTIQRTQQEDSAVYLCASTGPQGFYGYTFGSGTRLTVV.

The chain uses TRBV2 and TRBJ2-3, with D perhaps TRBD2 (5 bases). Trimming took off 6 bases at V and 4 bases at J, with 8 bases between the two ends. CDR3 length: 12 residues. CDR1 is SNHLY, CDR2 FYNNEI, per germline. CDR3 protein: CASRRESDTQYF. Here the CDR3 DNA reads TGTGCCAGCAGAAGGGAGTCAGATACGCAGTATTTT. Full variable domain (missing parts from reference TRBV2 and TRBJ2-3): EPEVTQTPSHQVTQMGQEVILRCVPISNHLYFYWYRQILGQKVEFLVSFYNNEISEKSEIFDDQFSVERPDGSNFTLKIRSTKLEDSAMYFCASRRESDTQYFGPGTRLTVL.

This clonotype has just a few counts. The rearrangement joins TRBV28 to TRBJ2-4; a weak D match, TRBD1 (6 bases). V was trimmed by 1 base and J by 1 base, leaving 11 bases between them. Per the germline V gene, CDR1 is MDHEN and CDR2 is SYDVKM. This CDR3 has 16 residues. The CDR3 DNA is TGTGCCAGCAGTTTATCGCTGGGGGCTGCCAAAAACATTCAGTACTTC. It codes for CASSLSLGAAKNIQYF. Full variable domain (rest looked up from reference TRBV28 and TRBJ2-4): DVKVTQSSRYLVKRTGEKVFLECVQDMDHENMFWYRQDPGLGLRLIYFSYDVKMKEKGDIPEGYSVSREKKERFSLILESASTNQTSMYLCASSLSLGAAKNIQYFGAGTRLSVL.

The gene calls are TRBV5-1 and TRBJ2-5, with TRBD1 as a possible D gene (5 bases). From germline, CDR1 is SGHRS and CDR2 YFSETQ. This CDR3 region has 15 residues. The V gene lost 0 bases and the J gene lost 2 bases, with 11 bases spanning the gap. The CDR3 coding sequence is TGCGCCAGCAGCTTGGAAGGGGCAAGTCAAGAGACCCAGTACTTC. Its translation: CASSLEGASQETQYF.

There are many counts of this clonotype. The rearrangement joins TRBV7-2 to TRBJ2-7; D not certain. Germline CDR1 and CDR2: SGHTA and FQGNSA. V was trimmed by 0 bases and J by 2 bases, leaving 11 bases between them. CDR3 size: 15 residues. CDR3 coding DNA: TGTGCCAGCAGCTTAGCGTACACGGATACCTACGAGCAGTACTTC. It yields the protein CASSLAYTDTYEQYF.